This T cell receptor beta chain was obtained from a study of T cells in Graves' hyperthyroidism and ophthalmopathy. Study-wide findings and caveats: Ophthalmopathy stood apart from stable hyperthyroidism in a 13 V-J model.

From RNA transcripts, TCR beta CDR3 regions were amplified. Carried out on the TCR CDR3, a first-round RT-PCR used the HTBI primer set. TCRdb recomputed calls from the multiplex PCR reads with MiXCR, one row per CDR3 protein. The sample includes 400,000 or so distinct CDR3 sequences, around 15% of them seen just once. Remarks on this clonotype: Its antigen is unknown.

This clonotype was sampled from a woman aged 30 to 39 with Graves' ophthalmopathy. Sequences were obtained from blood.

CDR3: CASSQASGGINTGELFF. As DNA, the CDR3 is TGTGCCAGCAGCCAAGCTAGCGGGGGGATAAACACCGGGGAGCTGTTTTTT. The chain is built from TRBV14 and TRBJ2-2; 11 bases are a match to TRBD2. The junction had 3 bases not matched to a gene; V was cut back by 1 base and J by 2 bases. Per the germline V gene, CDR1 is SGHDN and CDR2 is FVKESK. The CDR3 loop spans 17 amino acids.